A selection of T cell receptor beta chains follows, all from one sample in a study of T cells in Graves' hyperthyroidism and ophthalmopathy. A single record per CDR3 protein comes from TCRdb applying MiXCR to the multiplex PCR reads. The repertoire has some 370,000 distinct CDR3 sequences, over 12% of them found once; the top ten carry 28%. The source material was blood. The receptors come from a man in his fifties with Graves' ophthalmopathy. Both conserved end residues are part of each CDR3. Size values are once, few and many counts, or a class for expanded clones, and some rows have none.

>many|TRBV2
CASRKDWTQNTEAFF
>many|TRBV20-1
CSAWRAEAFF
>NA|TRBV13
CASSFPGRFYEQYF
>many|TRBV24-1
CATSDPSGRITGELFF
>many|TRBV2
CASSAEGYGYTF
>NA|TRBV2
CASSGTGAASYEQYF
>NA|TRBV6-1
CASTNQTSMYLCASSPLRGAEQYF
>many|TRBV6-1
CASSEVRQGYEQYF
>many|TRBV6-2/TRBV6-3
CASSYIETVSDEQFF
>many|TRBV7-9
CASSPRGGGSTDTQYF
>few|TRBV27
CASSFHLDEQYF
>few|TRBV4-2
CASSQDRGRETQYF
>NA|TRBV9
CASSVGLGGMNTEAFF
>NA|TRBV3-1
CASSQAGGYEQFF
>many|TRBV9
CASSVLSGGYQAEQYF
>many|TRBV20-1
CSASSGFPSYEQYF
>NA|TRBV15
CATSGSLDNNEQFF
>many|TRBV2
CASKRTFNEKLFF
>NA|TRBV7-2
CASSLYPGTSLRETQYF
>few|TRBV3-1
CASSQGGTRNYEQYF
>few|TRBV7-2
CASSLGGGLAGPLRYF
>many|TRBV6-1
CASSEALQREGGRNEQFF
>few|TRBV12-5
CASGLPGPNYGYTF
>few|TRBV6-1
CASSEVAGTSGTDTQYF
>NA|TRBV29-1
CSGGRAKNTEAFF
>NA|TRBV12-3/TRBV12-4
CASNRGADTQYF
>NA|TRBV20-1
CSASPGMGRGNTIYF
>many|TRBV5-1
CASSLAPSNTGELFF
>many|TRBV11-2
CASSLVFLNEQFF
>NA|TRBV5-1
CASSSGLAGDQETQYF
>many|TRBV7-8
CASSSTPNSYNEQFF
>NA|TRBV6-1
CASSTRTGTGELFF
>many|TRBV5-1
CASSLATGLQFF
>many|TRBV10-1
CASSDRQGAGNEQFF
>few|TRBV6-6
CASSYSSRGRTYEQYF
>many|TRBV30
CAWSALSSYNEQFF
>few|TRBV24-1
CATSRKKGLAGVETGELFF
>NA|TRBV24-1
CATSDPRLAGESQYF
>NA|TRBV27
CASSSNRALNTGELFF
>many|TRBV7-8
CASSSRGEFQETQYF
>NA|TRBV3-1
CASSQGSDSPLHF
>many|TRBV7-9
CASSPGQGGKNIQYF
>few|TRBV5-1
CASSPGLAPHHEQFF
>few|TRBV4-1
CASSQAGTDGHTF
>few|TRBV10-1
CASTRGGSSNTEAFF
>NA|TRBV11-3
CASSLPAGGPYEQYF
>few|TRBV9
CASSALSNYGYTF
>many|TRBV5-8
CASSEVGSYEQYF
>NA|TRBV7-9
CASSLGGSGELLF
>NA|TRBV5-1
CASSLGSRGSGRTETQYF
>NA|TRBV7-9
CASSLAGLAGAYYEQYF
>NA|TRBV19
CASRRGLKEETQYF
>many|TRBV6-1
CASSYAGVAKNIQYF